This T cell receptor (beta chain) derives from a study of T cell repertoires in cytomegalovirus infection. Via MiXCR, TCRdb re-called the reads, giving one row per CDR3 protein. The profile shows about 350,000 distinct CDR3 sequences, around a third of them singletons. CDR3 size: 14 residues. Germline V CDR1 and CDR2: LNHDA, SQIVND (reference sequence). Germline trimming cut 4 bases from V and 3 bases from J; bases unmatched to any gene: 2. As to this clonotype: Its specificity is not known.

The TCR comes from a human donor in good health (CMV status not recorded). Some clones in this sample may be carry-over from other donors' samples. Source: cultured PBMCs, taken from culture after CMV antigen stimulation. This rearrangement joins TRBV19 to TRBJ1-1; TRBD1 agrees at 10 bases. The CDR3 sequence is CASSTGQGDTEAFF. As DNA, the CDR3 is TGTGCCAGTAGTACAGGACAGGGGGACACTGAAGCTTTCTTT. Filled out from reference TRBV19 and TRBJ1-1, the complete variable domain reads DGGITQSPKYLFRKEGQNVTLSCEQNLNHDAMYWYRQDPGQGLRLIYYSQIVNDFQKGDIAEGYSVSREKKESFPLTVTSAQKNPTAFYLCASSTGQGDTEAFFGQGTRLTVV.